This T cell receptor (beta chain) was sequenced during a study of blood T cell repertoires in COVID-19. The table came from immunoSEQ multiplex PCR; TCRdb's copy has only in-frame clones and leaves some out. The data contain fewer than 300,000 clones, approximately 85% of them singletons. The germline CDR1 and CDR2 sequences are KGHDR and SFDVKD. The CDR3 has 13 amino acids. V was trimmed by 4 bases and J by 7 bases, leaving 12 bases between them. The source material was peripheral blood. The origin of this receptor is a man aged 45 to 65 with active or convalescent COVID-19. The chain has TRBV24-1 and TRBJ1-2; D not resolved. CDR3 residues: CATSEERYGGYTF. CDR3 coding DNA: TGTGCCACCAGTGAGGAGCGCTATGGTGGCTACACCTTC.